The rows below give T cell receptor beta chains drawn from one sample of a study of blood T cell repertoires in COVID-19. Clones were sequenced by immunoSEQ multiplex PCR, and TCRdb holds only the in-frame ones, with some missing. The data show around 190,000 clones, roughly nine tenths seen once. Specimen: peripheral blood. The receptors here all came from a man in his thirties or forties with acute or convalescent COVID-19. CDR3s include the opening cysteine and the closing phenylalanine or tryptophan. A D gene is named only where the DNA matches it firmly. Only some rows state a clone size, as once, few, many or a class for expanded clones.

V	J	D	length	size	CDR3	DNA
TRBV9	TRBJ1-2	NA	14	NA	CASSVEEGIYGYTF	TGTGCCAGCAGCGTTGAGGAGGGGATCTATGGCTACACCTTC
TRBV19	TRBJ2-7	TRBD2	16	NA	CASSTGSLAGSYEQYF	TGTGCCAGTAGTACAGGGTCACTAGCGGGGTCCTACGAGCAGTACTTC
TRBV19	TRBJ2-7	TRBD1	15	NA	CASSVTGTGTNEQYF	TGTGCCAGTAGTGTTACCGGGACAGGAACCAACGAGCAGTACTTC
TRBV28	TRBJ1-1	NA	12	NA	CASSPRPDWAFF	TGTGCCAGCAGTCCGAGGCCGGATTGGGCTTTCTTT
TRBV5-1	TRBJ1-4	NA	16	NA	CASSYGTQGPNEKLFF	TGCGCCAGCAGCTACGGAACCCAGGGTCCTAATGAAAAACTGTTTTTT
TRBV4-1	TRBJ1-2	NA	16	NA	CASSLEYGQYDYGYTF	TGCGCCAGCAGCCTAGAATATGGACAGTATGACTATGGCTACACCTTC
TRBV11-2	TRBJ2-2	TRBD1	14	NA	CASSLLQGAGELFF	TGTGCCAGCAGCTTACTTCAGGGGGCCGGGGAGCTGTTTTTT
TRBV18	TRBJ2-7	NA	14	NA	CASSPLAGSYEQYF	TGTGCCAGCTCACCACTTGCGGGGTCCTACGAGCAGTACTTC
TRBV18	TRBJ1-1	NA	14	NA	CASSPQGGHTEAFF	TGTGCCAGCTCACCACAGGGAGGGCACACTGAAGCTTTCTTT
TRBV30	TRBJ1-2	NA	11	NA	CAWRLNYGYTF	TGTGCCTGGAGACTTAACTATGGCTACACCTTC
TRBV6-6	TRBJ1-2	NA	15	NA	CASSYSRLLDYGYTF	TGTGCCAGCAGTTACTCGAGATTGTTGGACTATGGCTACACCTTC
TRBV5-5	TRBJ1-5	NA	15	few	CASSSSGNSNQPQHF	TGTGCCAGCAGCTCCTCAGGAAACAGCAATCAGCCCCAGCATTTT
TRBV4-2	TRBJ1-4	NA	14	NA	CASSQVLSREKLFF	TGTGCCAGCAGCCAAGTCCTCTCTAGGGAAAAACTGTTTTTT
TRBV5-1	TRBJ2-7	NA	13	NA	CASSLERTYEQYF	TGCGCCAGCAGCTTGGAAAGGACTTACGAGCAGTACTTC
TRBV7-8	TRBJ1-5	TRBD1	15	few	CASSLGTGGSQPQHF	TGTGCCAGCAGCTTAGGGACAGGGGGGTCCCAGCCCCAGCATTTT
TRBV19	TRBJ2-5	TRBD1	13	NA	CASRQGKLETQYF	TGTGCCAGCCGACAGGGTAAGTTAGAGACCCAGTACTTC
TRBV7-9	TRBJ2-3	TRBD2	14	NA	CASSMWTSLDTQYF	TGTGCCAGCAGCATGTGGACTAGTCTTGATACGCAGTATTTT
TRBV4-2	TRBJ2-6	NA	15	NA	CASSPNLRGANVLTF	TGTGCCAGCAGCCCCAACCTGAGGGGGGCCAACGTCCTGACTTTC
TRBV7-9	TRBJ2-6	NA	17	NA	CASSFFQGLRWANVLTF	TGTGCCAGCAGCTTCTTTCAGGGGTTGAGGTGGGCCAACGTCCTGACTTTC
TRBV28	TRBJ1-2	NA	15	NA	CASSLWSGGQRGYTF	TGTGCCAGCAGTTTATGGTCTGGGGGCCAGCGGGGCTACACCTTC
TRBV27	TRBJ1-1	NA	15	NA	CASSLLTGMNTEAFF	TGTGCCAGCAGTTTATTGACGGGTATGAACACTGAAGCTTTCTTT
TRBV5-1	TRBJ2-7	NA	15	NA	CASSGSAHKSYEQYF	TGCGCCAGCTCCGGGTCTGCCCACAAGTCCTACGAGCAGTACTTC
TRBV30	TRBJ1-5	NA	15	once	CAWAAQGISNQPQHF	TGTGCCTGGGCCGCCCAGGGGATAAGCAATCAGCCCCAGCATTTT
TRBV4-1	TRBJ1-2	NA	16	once	CASSQAGDSPIYGYTF	TGCGCCAGCAGCCAAGCCGGAGACAGCCCCATCTATGGCTACACCTTC
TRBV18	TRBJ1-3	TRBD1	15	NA	CASSRDRRTGNTIYF	TGTGCCAGCTCACGGGACAGGAGAACTGGAAACACCATATATTTT
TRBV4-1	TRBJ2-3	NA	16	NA	CASSQEGALSTDTQYF	TGCGCCAGCAGCCAAGAAGGGGCTCTAAGCACAGATACGCAGTATTTT
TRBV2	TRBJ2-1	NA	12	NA	CASSAKSYEQFF	TGTGCCAGCAGCGCTAAGAGCTATGAGCAGTTCTTC
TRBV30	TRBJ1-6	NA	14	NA	CAWSGTGLNSPLHF	TGTGCCTGGAGTGGTACAGGTCTTAATTCACCCCTCCACTTT
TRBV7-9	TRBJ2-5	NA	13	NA	CASSFGSQETQYF	TGTGCCAGCAGCTTCGGGAGCCAAGAGACCCAGTACTTC
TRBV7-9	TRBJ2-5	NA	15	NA	CASSVQAIIQETQYF	TGTGCCAGCAGCGTACAGGCGATTATACAAGAGACCCAGTACTTC
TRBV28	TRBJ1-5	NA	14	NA	CASSLSGGNQPQHF	TGTGCCAGCAGTTTATCGGGTGGCAATCAGCCCCAGCATTTT
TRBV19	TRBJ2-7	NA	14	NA	CASSIAGTTYEQYF	TGTGCCAGTAGTATAGCCGGCACGACATACGAGCAGTACTTC
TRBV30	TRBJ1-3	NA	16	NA	CALTYLTASSGNTIYF	TGTGCCCTGACGTATTTGACAGCTTCATCTGGAAACACCATATATTTT
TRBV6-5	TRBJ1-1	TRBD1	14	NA	CASSDRDTNTEAFF	TGTGCCAGCAGCGACAGGGACACGAACACTGAAGCTTTCTTT
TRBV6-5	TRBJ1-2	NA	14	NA	CASIGRTMVDGYTF	TGTGCCAGCATAGGGCGGACTATGGTTGATGGCTACACCTTC
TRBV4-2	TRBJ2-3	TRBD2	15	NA	CASNKLGGEPDTQYF	TGTGCCAGCAACAAACTCGGGGGGGAGCCAGATACGCAGTATTTT
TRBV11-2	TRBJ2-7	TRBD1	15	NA	CASSRKTGGIDEQYF	TGTGCCAGCAGCCGCAAGACAGGGGGCATCGACGAGCAGTACTTC
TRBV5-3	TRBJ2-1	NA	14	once	CARSDRGSYNEQFF	TGTGCCAGAAGCGACCGGGGATCCTACAATGAGCAGTTCTTC
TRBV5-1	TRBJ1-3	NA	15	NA	CASSLVTGTGNTIYF	TGCGCCAGCAGCTTGGTTACAGGGACTGGAAACACCATATATTTT
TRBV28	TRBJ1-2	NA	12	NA	CASSLGTYGYTF	TGTGCCAGCAGCCTAGGGACTTATGGCTACACCTTC
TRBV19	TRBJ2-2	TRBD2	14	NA	CASSTISGGAGLFF	TGTGCCAGTAGTACTATCAGCGGGGGGGCCGGGCTGTTTTTT
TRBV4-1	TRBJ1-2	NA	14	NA	CASSQAYSYYGYTF	TGCGCCAGCAGCCAGGCGTATAGCTACTATGGCTACACCTTC
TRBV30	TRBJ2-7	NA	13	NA	CAGYREGTYEQYF	TGTGCCGGCTACAGGGAGGGGACCTACGAGCAGTACTTC
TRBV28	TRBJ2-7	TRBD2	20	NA	CASSLLGFIRWTSGHYEQYF	TGTGCCAGCAGTTTATTGGGTTTTATTCGGTGGACTAGCGGACACTACGAGCAGTACTTC
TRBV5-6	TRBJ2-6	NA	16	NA	CASSLGGAAGANVLTF	TGTGCCAGCAGCTTGGGGGGCGCAGCTGGGGCCAACGTCCTGACTTTC
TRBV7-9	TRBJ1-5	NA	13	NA	CASSLWGDQPQHF	TGTGCCAGCAGCTTATGGGGGGATCAGCCCCAGCATTTT
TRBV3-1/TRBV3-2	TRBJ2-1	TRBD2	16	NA	CASSQASGGPYNEQFF	TGTGCCAGCAGCCAGGCTAGCGGGGGGCCTTACAATGAGCAGTTCTTC
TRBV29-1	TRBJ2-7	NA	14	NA	CSALEGGRGYEQYF	TGCAGCGCCCTTGAGGGGGGGAGAGGATACGAGCAGTACTTC
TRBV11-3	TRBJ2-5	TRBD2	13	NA	CASSLGTSGVQYF	TGTGCCAGCAGCCTGGGGACTAGCGGGGTTCAGTACTTC
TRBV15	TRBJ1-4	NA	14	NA	CATSTSALNEKLFF	TGTGCCACCAGCACCTCCGCGCTGAATGAAAAACTGTTTTTT
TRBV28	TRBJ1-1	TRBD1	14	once	CASSQVDRGTEAFF	TGTGCCAGCAGTCAAGTCGACAGGGGCACTGAAGCTTTCTTT
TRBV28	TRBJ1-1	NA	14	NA	CASSQQVSYTEAFF	TGTGCCAGCAGTCAACAGGTCTCCTACACTGAAGCTTTCTTT
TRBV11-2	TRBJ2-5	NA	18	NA	CASSLYPAYGGVTETQYF	TGTGCCAGCAGCTTATACCCTGCCTACGGGGGAGTAACGGAGACCCAGTACTTC
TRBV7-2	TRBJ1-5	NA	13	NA	CASSPSPNQPQHF	TGTGCCAGCAGCCCTAGTCCCAATCAGCCCCAGCATTTT
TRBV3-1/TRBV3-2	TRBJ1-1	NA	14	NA	CASSQVEGNTEAFF	TGTGCCAGCAGCCAAGTCGAGGGGAACACTGAAGCTTTCTTT
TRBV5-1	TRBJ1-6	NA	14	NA	CASSLEGGNSPLHF	TGCGCCAGCAGCTTGGAGGGGGGGAATTCACCCCTCCACTTT
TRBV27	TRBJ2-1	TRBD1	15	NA	CASSHHRGSRNEQFF	TGTGCCAGCAGCCATCACAGGGGTTCTCGGAATGAGCAGTTCTTC
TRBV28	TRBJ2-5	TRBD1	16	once	CASSLSRTGTHRTQYF	TGTGCCAGCAGTTTATCTCGGACAGGGACCCATAGGACCCAGTACTTC
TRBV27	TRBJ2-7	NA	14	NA	CASRHGTGTYEQYF	TGTGCCAGCAGACACGGAACAGGGACCTACGAGCAGTACTTC